The 26 T cell receptor beta chains presented below share a single source sample, sequenced in a study of cytomegalovirus exposure and HLA in healthy donors. Here immunoSEQ multiplex PCR was the method, and the copy in TCRdb shows in-frame clones only, minus some. The sample has approximately 160,000 clones, around 96% seen once. The sample comprised PBMCs. These receptors were obtained from a woman aged 18-29 years in good health and CMV-seronegative.

The chain links TRBV29-1 to TRBJ1-4; D remains unclear. V gave up 6 bases and J gave up 6 bases, with 11 bases separating them. Germline loops: CDR1 SQVTM, CDR2 ANQGSEA. This CDR3 has 12 amino acids. CDR3 nucleotides: TGCAGCGTCGGGTCCGGGGATGAAAAACTGTTTTTT. Its protein product is CSVGSGDEKLFF.

The chain is built from TRBV12-5 and TRBJ2-7; tentatively, D is TRBD2 (6 bases). The CDR3 is 16 amino acids. The germline V gene has CDR1 LGHNT and CDR2 FRNRAP. The V gene lost 3 bases and the J gene lost 2 bases, with 17 bases spanning the gap. As DNA, the CDR3 is TGTGCTAGTGGTTTACTGTCCCGGGAGATTGCCTACGAGCAGTACTTC. It yields the protein CASGLLSREIAYEQYF. The full variable domain, completed using reference TRBV12-5 and TRBJ2-7, is DARVTQTPRHKVTEMGQEVTMRCQPILGHNTVFWYRQTMMQGLELLAYFRNRAPLDDSGMPKDRFSAEMPDATLATLKIQPSEPRDSAVYFCASGLLSREIAYEQYFGPGTRLTVT.

CDR3 coding DNA: TGTGCCAGCAGCTATGACAGGCTACAAGAGACCCAGTACTTC. This gives the protein CASSYDRLQETQYF. V and J are TRBV5-6 and TRBJ2-5; TRBD1 is a possible D gene (6 bases). There are 14 residues in the CDR3. CDR1 and CDR2 from the germline V gene are SGHDT and YYEEEE. V shed 3 bases and J shed 2 bases, with 11 bases lying between them.

The J gene is TRBJ1-2, the V gene TRBV2; D uncertain. The germline V gene has CDR1 SNHLY and CDR2 FYNNEI. V was pared by 6 bases and J by 0 bases, with 17 bases between. This CDR3 is built from 16 residues. Here the CDR3 reads CASSATPILANYGYTF. The CDR3 DNA is TGTGCCAGCAGCGCGACACCAATCTTAGCTAACTATGGCTACACCTTC.

The V and J genes are TRBV29-1 and TRBJ1-1, with a possible D match to TRBD1 (5 bases). The V gene's germline CDR1 is SQVTM and CDR2 ANQGSEA. The CDR3 contains 12 residues. V lost 6 bases, J lost 0 bases, and 8 bases lay in between. The CDR3 here is CSVQGMNTEAFF. In DNA, the CDR3 is TGCAGCGTGCAGGGAATGAACACTGAAGCTTTCTTT.

The genes are TRBV10-3 and TRBJ2-7; D is possibly TRBD1 (5 bases). V was trimmed by 3 bases and J by 2 bases, leaving 14 bases between them. The CDR3 spans 15 residues. The germline gives CDR1 ENHRY, CDR2 SYGVKD. CDR3 region: CAISDGTAGTYEQYF. CDR3 in DNA: TGTGCCATCAGTGATGGCACGGCAGGGACCTACGAGCAGTACTTC.

This clone came up once. The V and J genes are TRBV18 and TRBJ2-4; possibly TRBD2 for D (6 bases). This CDR3 is 19 amino acids long. Germline-derived CDR1 and CDR2 are KGHSH and LQKENI. Deletions cut 3 bases from V and 0 bases from J, with 21 bases between. CDR3 residues: CASSPMASSRGLAKNIQYF. Here the CDR3 DNA reads TGTGCCAGCTCACCTATGGCAAGTTCGCGGGGACTAGCCAAAAACATTCAGTACTTC. Combining the CDR3 with reference TRBV18 and TRBJ2-4 gives the whole variable domain NAGVMQNPRHLVRRRGQEARLRCSPMKGHSHVYWYRQLPEEGLKFMVYLQKENIIDESGMPKERFSAEFPKEGPSILRIQQVVRGDSAAYFCASSPMASSRGLAKNIQYFGAGTRLSVL.

The genes are TRBV5-6 and TRBJ2-1, with D uncertain. V was trimmed by 0 bases and J by 2 bases, leaving 6 bases between them. Germline V gene lookup returns CDR1 SGHDT and CDR2 YYEEEE. This CDR3 has 14 amino acids. The CDR3 sequence: CASSLGAPYNEQFF. In nucleotides, the CDR3 is TGTGCCAGCAGCTTGGGCGCACCCTACAATGAGCAGTTCTTC. Complete variable domain (other parts from reference TRBV5-6 and TRBJ2-1): DAGVTQSPTHLIKTRGQQVTLRCSPKSGHDTVSWYQQALGQGPQFIFQYYEEEERQRGNFPDRFSGHQFPNYSSELNVNALLLGDSALYLCASSLGAPYNEQFFGPGTRLTVL.

The chain links TRBV7-2 to TRBJ2-7; perhaps TRBD1 as D (6 bases). The CDR3 contains 14 residues. The V gene lost 7 bases and the J gene lost 2 bases, with 15 bases spanning the gap. Germline CDR1 is SGHTA and CDR2 is FQGNSA. This CDR3 reads CASKQGHSTYEQYF. The CDR3 bases are TGTGCCAGCAAACAGGGACACTCAACCTACGAGCAGTACTTC.

This chain uses TRBV15 with TRBJ2-3; tentatively, D is TRBD2 (5 bases). Germline lookup yields CDR1 LNHNV and CDR2 YYDKDF (reference sequence). The CDR3 spans 17 residues. The V end was cut by 2 bases, the J end by 6 bases, with 21 bases between. For the CDR3, the DNA is TGTGCCACCAGCAGATCGCGAGGCCCGGCGCCGGGGGATACGCAGTATTTT. Residues: CATSRSRGPAPGDTQYF.

This chain connects TRBV5-5 to TRBJ1-6; 9 bases match TRBD1. V trimming: 4 bases; J trimming: 6 bases; junction bases outside the gene matches: 8. Per the germline V gene, CDR1 is SGHKS and CDR2 is YYEKEE (reference sequence). The CDR3 has 16 amino acids. The CDR3 spells CASSLQGAWANSPLHF. The CDR3 region has the DNA TGTGCCAGCAGCCTACAGGGGGCGTGGGCTAATTCACCCCTCCACTTT.

The chain employs TRBV7-6 and TRBJ2-5; 8 bases are shared with TRBD2. Per the germline V gene, CDR1 is SGHVS and CDR2 is FNYEAQ. The CDR3 loop spans 17 amino acids. The V and J ends lost 1 base and 1 base, in that order; junction bases with no gene match: 8. DNA of the CDR3: TGTGCCAGCAGCTTAGGGAGCCGGGGGGGGCGCCAAGAGACCCAGTACTTC. Its translation is CASSLGSRGGRQETQYF. Using reference TRBV7-6 and TRBJ2-5 for the parts outside the CDR3, the full variable domain is GAGVSQSPRYKVTKRGQDVALRCDPISGHVSLYWYRQALGQGPEFLTYFNYEAQQDKSGLPNDRFSAERPEGSISTLTIQRTEQRDSAMYRCASSLGSRGGRQETQYFGPGTRLLVL.

The rearrangement links TRBV7-2 to TRBJ1-2; 12 bases are shared with TRBD1. From germline, CDR1 is SGHTA and CDR2 FQGNSA. The junction had 3 bases not matched to a gene; V was cut back by 0 bases and J by 4 bases. The CDR3 is 16 amino acids. This chain's CDR3 is CASSLAGTGGVYGYTF. DNA of the CDR3: TGTGCCAGCAGCTTAGCCGGGACAGGGGGCGTCTATGGCTACACCTTC.

Here the CDR3 DNA reads TGTGCCAGCAGTGACTGGGGACTAGCGGGGGTCATCCAGTACTTC. It is translated as CASSDWGLAGVIQYF. The rearrangement uses TRBV6-4 and TRBJ2-5; 14 bases agree with TRBD2. CDR1 and CDR2 (germline): MRHNA, SNTAGT. After removal of 1 base from V and 10 bases from J, the junction contained 5 bases not matched to a gene. The CDR3 has 15 residues.

With regard to this clone: Other DNA sequences of this sample code for an identical CDR3. This chain joins TRBV5-1 and TRBJ2-3, with 10 nucleotides matching TRBD2. There are 16 residues in the CDR3. The germline V gene has CDR1 SGHRS and CDR2 YFSETQ. V was pared by 1 base and J by 1 base, with 3 bases of the junction left unmatched. The CDR3 DNA reads as TGCGCCAGCAGCTTGTCAGCGGGGGGGCGCACAGATACGCAGTATTTT. Its translation is CASSLSAGGRTDTQYF.

The V and J genes are TRBV28 and TRBJ1-6; D is possibly TRBD1 (6 bases). Trimming stripped 9 bases from V and 4 bases from J, with 10 bases between. The CDR3 totals 13 residues. From germline, CDR1 is MDHEN and CDR2 SYDVKM. CDR3 nucleotides: TGTGCCAGTTTTCAGGGGTATAATTCACCCCTCCACTTT. It encodes CASFQGYNSPLHF.

The chain joins TRBV5-6 to TRBJ1-2, with 8 bases lining up with TRBD1. This CDR3 is built from 15 residues. Germline assignment: CDR1 SGHDT and CDR2 YYEEEE. V lost 1 base and J lost 3; bases outside the gene matches: 5. The CDR3 here is CASSLWAGGDYGYTF. The CDR3 DNA reads TGTGCCAGCAGCTTGTGGGCAGGGGGCGACTATGGCTACACCTTC.

The chain links TRBV18 to TRBJ1-2; perhaps TRBD1 as D (5 bases). The CDR3 consists of 16 residues. V lost 3 bases, J lost 4 bases, and 18 bases lay in between. Germline loops: CDR1 KGHSH, CDR2 LQKENI. This CDR3 reads CASSPGTGLHGYGYTF. CDR3 in DNA: TGTGCCAGCTCACCGGGCACAGGTTTACATGGCTATGGCTACACCTTC.

This chain connects TRBV5-6 to TRBJ2-2; weak D call: TRBD1 (6 bases). With 0 bases removed from V and 2 bases from J, the gap between germline ends came to 11 bases. The CDR3 runs to 16 residues. Germline CDR1 reads SGHDT; CDR2 reads YYEEEE. The DNA for the CDR3 is TGTGCCAGCAGCTTGGCCCTAGGGGGAAACACCGGGGAGCTGTTTTTT. It yields the protein CASSLALGGNTGELFF.

The chain joins TRBV7-6 to TRBJ1-4; 9 bases map to TRBD1. Germline V gene data show CDR1 as SGHVS and CDR2 as FNYEAQ. The length of the CDR3 is 16 residues. V shed 3 bases and J 8 bases; nucleotides not matched to a gene: 10. Written as DNA, the CDR3 is TGTGCCAGCAGCTTGTCTTACAGGGGGCGCGGAGAAAAACTGTTTTTT. Protein: CASSLSYRGRGEKLFF.

This sequence joins TRBV18 and TRBJ1-1; unclear D gene. This CDR3 is built from 12 residues. From germline, CDR1 is KGHSH and CDR2 LQKENI. V gave up 4 bases and J gave up 11 bases, with 14 bases separating them. CDR3 sequence (DNA): TGTGCCAGCTCACAACCGGGTCCGGAGGCTTTCTTT. Encoded protein: CASSQPGPEAFF.

The V gene is TRBV7-2, the J gene TRBJ1-5, with no clear D. Per germline, CDR1 SGHTA and CDR2 FQGNSA. V lost 3 bases and J lost 1, with 10 bases in between. The CDR3 has 15 residues. DNA of the CDR3: TGTGCCAGCAGCTTTTGGGGAGGGAGCAATCAGCCCCAGCATTTT. This gives the protein CASSFWGGSNQPQHF.

Written as DNA, the CDR3 is TGTGCCAGTGGGGGGACAGACTATGGCTACACCTTC. Translating gives CASGGTDYGYTF. This rearrangement joins TRBV19 to TRBJ1-2, with 7 bases aligning to TRBD1. CDR1 is LNHDA and CDR2 is SQIVND in the germline V gene (reference sequence). V trimming: 8 bases; J trimming: 3 bases; junction bases outside the gene matches: 3. There are 12 residues in the CDR3. The full variable domain, with the rest looked up from reference TRBV19 and TRBJ1-2, is DGGITQSPKYLFRKEGQNVTLSCEQNLNHDAMYWYRQDPGQGLRLIYYSQIVNDFQKGDIAEGYSVSREKKESFPLTVTSAQKNPTAFYLCASGGTDYGYTFGSGTRLTVV.

Notes on this clone: Germline and junction disagree at one end, which may indicate a read error. This chain connects TRBV7-7 to TRBJ2-2; D gene unclear. This CDR3 spans 17 amino acids. Germline V gene data show CDR1 as SSHAT and CDR2 as FNYEAQ (reference sequence). The CDR3 loop is CASSFARVQGNTGELFF. In DNA, the CDR3 is TGTGCTAGCAGCTTCGCCCGGGTCCAAGGTAACACCGGGGAGCTGTTTTTT.

The genes are TRBV7-3 and TRBJ2-4, with TRBD2 matching over 8 bases. The V segment lost 4 bases and the J segment 4 bases; nucleotides outside the gene matches: 12. Germline V gene lookup returns CDR1 SGHTA and CDR2 FQGTGA. The CDR3 totals 17 residues. The CDR3 protein is CASSSPEWREEKNIQYF. The DNA for the CDR3 is TGTGCCAGCAGCTCCCCCGAATGGCGGGAGGAAAAAAACATTCAGTACTTC.

V is TRBV11-2 and J is TRBJ2-5; D ambiguous. The CDR3 sequence is 15 residues long. Trimming removed 1 base at V and 1 base at J, with 10 bases between. CDR1 is SGHAT and CDR2 is FQNNGV in the germline V gene. Written as DNA, the CDR3 is TGTGCCAGCAGCTTAGGTTCGAGACTCCAAGAGACCCAGTACTTC. Translation gives CASSLGSRLQETQYF.